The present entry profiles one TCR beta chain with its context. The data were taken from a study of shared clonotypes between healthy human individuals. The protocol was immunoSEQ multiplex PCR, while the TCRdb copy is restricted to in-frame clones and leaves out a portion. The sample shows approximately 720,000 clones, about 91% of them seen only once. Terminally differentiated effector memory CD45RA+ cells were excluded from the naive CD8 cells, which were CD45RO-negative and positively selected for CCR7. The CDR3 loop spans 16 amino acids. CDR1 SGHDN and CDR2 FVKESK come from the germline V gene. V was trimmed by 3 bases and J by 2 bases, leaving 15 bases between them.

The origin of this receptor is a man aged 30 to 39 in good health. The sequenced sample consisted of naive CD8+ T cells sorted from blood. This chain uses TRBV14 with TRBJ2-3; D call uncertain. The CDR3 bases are TGTGCCAGCAGCCAGCCTAACCTTGAGGTCACAGATACGCAGTATTTT. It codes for CASSQPNLEVTDTQYF.